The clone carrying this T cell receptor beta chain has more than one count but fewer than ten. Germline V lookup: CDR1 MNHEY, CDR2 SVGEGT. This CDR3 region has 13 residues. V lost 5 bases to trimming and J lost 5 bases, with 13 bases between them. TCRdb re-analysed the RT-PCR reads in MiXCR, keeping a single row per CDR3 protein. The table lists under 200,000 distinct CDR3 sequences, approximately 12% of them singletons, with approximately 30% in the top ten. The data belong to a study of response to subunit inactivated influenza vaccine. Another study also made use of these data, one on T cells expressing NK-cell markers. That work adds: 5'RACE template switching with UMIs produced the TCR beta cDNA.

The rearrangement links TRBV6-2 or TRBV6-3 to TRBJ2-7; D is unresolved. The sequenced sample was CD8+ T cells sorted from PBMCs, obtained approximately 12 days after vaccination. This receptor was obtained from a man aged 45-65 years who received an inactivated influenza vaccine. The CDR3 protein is CASSPQYWDEQYF. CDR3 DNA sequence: TGTGCCAGCAGTCCCCAGTACTGGGACGAGCAGTACTTC.